This T cell receptor beta chain was sequenced in a study of cytomegalovirus exposure and HLA in healthy donors (dated by TCRdb to 2017 to 2019). Notes on the research overall: In an earlier analysis of several hundred of the donors, 250 to 350 Gb of sequence data and approximately 100 million unique TCR beta sequences from about 179 million T cells were reported. An early release covering 550 to 700 HLA-typed donors comprised 250 to 350 gigabases of sequencing data and tens of millions of unique TCR sequences. The genetic ancestry cluster associated with self-reported Caucasian donors included 65% to 90% of the approximately 430 genotyped donors. The study aimed to test whether signatures of past pathogen exposure could be identified by cataloging public T cell receptors. The study used immunosequencing to profile the T cell repertoires of several hundred subjects and linked those repertoires to cytomegalovirus serostatus. Besides the first cohort of hundreds of subjects, a separate validation cohort made up of 120 different subjects was used. To predict cytomegalovirus infection status, the study brought together high-throughput TCR immunosequencing, statistical association of individual TCRs with disease status, and machine learning. In a later analysis, previously published TCR beta repertoires from hundreds of donors were re-analyzed and high-resolution HLA genotyping was added so that TCR occurrence patterns could be studied. Rather than drawing on any new phenotypic data, the later analysis identified candidate immune exposures from TCR beta sequences and the way those sequences occurred across donors. An earlier analysis of about 600 of the donors used high-throughput TCR beta sequencing to judge whether each TCR beta V gene segment behaved as functional or pseudogenic. Donor age, sex, ethnicity and CMV serostatus were collected together with the repertoire data. Genome-wide SNP genotypes for about 65% of the 666 donors were used in a later genetic analysis, which treated that subset as a discovery cohort. Every discovery cohort repertoire had been produced on one sequencing platform. HLA typing covered class I and class II loci at four-digit resolution. Typing coverage varied by locus: roughly 629-630 donors for A, B, C, DRB1 and DQB1; roughly 560 for DQA1; about 590 for DPA1; approximately 450 for DPB1. About five DR-DQ haplotypes were treated as single units for association and clustering because of strong linkage in the cohort. On average, 235,054 unique TCR beta nucleotide sequences were sequenced per donor among 350 to 400 genotyped donors of the cohort, with roughly 18% of those sequences being non-productive.

This clone occurred once. Its antigen specificity is not known. It has no much larger one-base neighbor in the sample; base qualities were not kept. Overall study outcomes, separate from this receptor: In a later analysis, HLA-associated TCR beta chains showed more clonal expansion and lower generation probabilities than non-associated chains that were equally common. At a false discovery rate of 0.05, a later analysis linked under 20,000 TCR beta sequences to specific HLA alleles. Compared with the roughly 720-donor mean, donors in an Asian-associated ancestry cluster had fewer N-insertions in productive TCRs, according to a later genetic analysis. The authors suggested that the approach could potentially be extended to other disease states and immunological phenotypes. In this cohort, only TCR beta chains were sequenced, and detectable features were limited by the absence of alpha or paired-chain data. In a later genetic analysis, a missense DCLRE1C variant was associated with V-gene and J-gene trimming of TCR beta chains, and the association was replicated in an independent cohort. A cluster of highly shared sequence variants was judged likely to represent a technical artifact of the sequencing pipeline. In an earlier analysis of approximately 590 of the donors, most TCR beta V segments appeared in productive rearrangements about 87% or about 30% of the time, broadly matching IMGT annotations. Correlated functional status among segregating V segments might reflect linkage disequilibrium, but an unknown experimental factor could not be ruled out. Cytomegalovirus status was reported to be diagnosed by the classifier with high specificity and sensitivity in both the original and validation cohorts. For the cohort, immune exposure information was limited to CMV serostatus. A further reported finding was that TCR beta sequences accurately predicted the HLA-A and HLA-B alleles for most subjects in the first cohort. Roughly uniform sequencing depth across donors was assumed in presence/absence analyses, although this assumption may not hold. Most CMV-associated TCR beta chains appeared to be HLA-restricted in a later analysis, and the HLA associations seemed to be driven largely by CMV exposure. Strong co-occurrence of HLA alleles, especially DR and DQ, made assigning TCR associations to individual alleles difficult. Because some donors lacked HLA typing at each locus, the association tests relied only on the typed subset. According to a later analysis, parvovirus B19, influenza, CMV and Epstein-Barr virus appeared linked to several top co-occurrence clusters. The earlier analysis of 450 to 700 of the donors excluded roughly 16 rarely observed V segments, including chromosome 9 orphons, because counts were too low. Most TCR sequences were observed very rarely across donors, whereas some public TCRs were present in many individuals. A later analysis found that TCR association rates varied across HLA loci, with DRB1 alleles showing the most associated TCRs and HLA-C alleles the fewest. A total of fewer than 200 TCR beta chains were listed by the study as associated with cytomegalovirus. A few of the identified cytomegalovirus-associated TCR beta chains were confirmed in vitro to be specific for cytomegalovirus antigens. Some IMGT-functional V segments, including TRBV6-2 and TRBV6-3, could not be distinguished by the 87-base-pair reads and were therefore excluded.

The library was obtained by the immunoSEQ multiplex PCR assay. The multiplex PCR relied on a mix of 60 forward primers for TCR Vbeta segments and 13 reverse primers for TCR Jbeta segments. The CDR3 region of rearranged TCR beta genes was amplified from genomic DNA by a multiplex PCR assay. Amplified TCR beta libraries were sequenced as 87-base-pair reads on the Illumina HiSeq System. From the authors' description of their analysis: Across the 700 or so repertoires, a later analysis counted 60 million to 90 million unique TCR beta chains, some 11 million of which were shared by at least two donors. A nearest-neighbor algorithm error-corrected the raw reads and collapsed the reads into unique sequences, merging closely related sequences to remove PCR and sequencing errors. To assign V, D and J gene segments, CDR3 sequences were aligned to IMGT reference sequences. For a sequence to be retained, a match of at least six nucleotides was required to both a V gene segment and a J gene segment. Rearrangements were classified as productive when the CDR3 lacked stop codons and remained in frame with V and J, and all other rearrangements were classified as non-productive. CDR3 was defined according to IMGT convention as the region running from the second conserved V-encoded cysteine to the conserved J-encoded phenylalanine. In an earlier analysis of around 640 of the donors, sequences lacking an unambiguous match to a single V gene segment were excluded. In an earlier analysis of 450 to 750 of the donors, a V segment was called functional when productive rearrangements were above 56.7%, and segregating when the standard deviation between donors exceeded 5%. To diagnose cytomegalovirus status from the catalog of TCR beta chain sequences, a statistical classification framework was built. A later analysis assigned V and J genes by comparing TCR nucleotide sequences with IMGT/GENE-DB human TR gene sequences. A later analysis assigned CDR3 sequences and most-parsimonious VDJ recombination scenarios with the TCRdist pipeline. In a later analysis, each TCR beta chain was defined by its CDR3 amino acid sequence together with its V-gene family, and reads lacking a unique V-gene family were excluded. As a way to deal with suspected cross-contamination and a sequencing artifact, a later analysis dropped approximately 590 nucleotide sequences that were highly shared and had low generation probability. For each public chain, a later analysis derived a clonal expansion index from normalized ranks of inferred template counts within each repertoire. Generation probabilities in a later analysis came from a VDJ recombination model fitted to out-of-frame rearrangements, and those results were checked against IGoR. In a later analysis, hypergeometric tests were used to score TCR-TCR, TCR-HLA and TCR-CMV co-occurrence, with a repertoire-size bias correction applied to TCR pairs. To estimate false discovery rates, a later analysis permuted the HLA or CMV assignments 20 times. A later analysis grouped co-occurring TCRs with DBSCAN, adding TCRdist sequence similarity when clustering within HLA-allele-positive subsets. For co-occurrence clustering, repertoires with fewer than 30,000 or more than 120,000 public chains were excluded, along with five repertoires with anomalous nucleotide sharing. Not all clones reach the TCRdb copy of this immuneACCESS table, which keeps in-frame sequences only. Checked studies attribute under half of the gap to unresolved V genes and leave the rest unexplained. V and J calls and clone size are copied from that table; D and trimming were computed from the DNA. Recorded for this sample are 90,000 to 120,000 clones; 70% of them occurred a single time. Approximately 11% of the sample is taken by the ten largest.

The cohort consisted of more than 650 healthy bone marrow donors. All cohort members were sampled while nominally healthy, although unrecorded immune exposures were likely present. The donor tested CMV seropositive, placing the donor among the roughly 300 seropositive members of the cohort. Every donor gave a peripheral blood sample, and the peripheral blood mononuclear cells from that sample were used for TCR beta sequencing. The Qiagen DNeasy Blood Extraction Kit was used to extract genomic DNA from the blood cell samples. V and J are truncated by 6 bases and 2 bases respectively, leaving an intervening sequence of 13 bases. Its CDR3 holds 14 amino acids, cysteine through phenylalanine. This entry keeps only the CDR3 DNA: 42 bases, framed from base 1. In the germline V gene, CDR1 corresponds to SGDLS and CDR2 to YYNGEE.

What was sequenced was PBMCs. The source is a man aged 35 to 55 in good health and CMV-seropositive. The V gene is TRBV9 and the J gene is TRBJ2-3; the D gene is perhaps TRBD2, from 6 matching bases. The CDR3 loop reads CASNSGPYTDTQYF. The nucleotide sequence reads TGTGCCAGCAACAGCGGGCCCTACACAGATACGCAGTATTTT.